The 20 T cell receptor beta chains below were found in one sample sequenced in a study of cytomegalovirus exposure and HLA in healthy donors. Primers for the PCR totalled 60 Vbeta and 13 Jbeta. The method was immunoSEQ multiplex PCR; TCRdb's version includes in-frame clones alone and lacks a portion of them. Of around 130,000 clones listed, roughly 79% are singletons. Sequenced material: PBMCs. The receptor source for this set is a man between 18 and 29 years old in good health and CMV-seronegative.

This sequence joins TRBV5-4 and TRBJ1-3; D not resolved. V was shortened by 2 bases and J by 8 bases, with 11 bases between the two germline ends. The length of the CDR3 is 13 residues. Per germline, CDR1 SGHNT and CDR2 YYREEE (reference sequence). The CDR3 DNA follows: TGTGCCAGCAGCTTAAGGACTTCGGACACCATATATTTT. Encoded protein: CASSLRTSDTIYF. Together with reference TRBV5-4 and TRBJ1-3, the CDR3 gives the full variable domain: ETGVTQSPTHLIKTRGQQVTLRCSSQSGHNTVSWYQQALGQGPQFIFQYYREEENGRGNFPPRFSGLQFPNYSSELNVNALELDDSALYLCASSLRTSDTIYFGEGSWLTVV.

The chain carries TRBV7-2 and TRBJ2-3; 8 nucleotides agree with TRBD1. Germline-derived CDR1 and CDR2 are SGHTA and FQGNSA. With V trimmed by 5 bases and J by 1 base, 5 bases remained unmatched. The CDR3 runs 15 residues. The chain's CDR3 is CASSLLDRGTDTQYF. The CDR3 DNA sequence: TGTGCCAGCAGCCTCCTGGACAGGGGCACAGATACGCAGTATTTT.

The V call is TRBV18, the J call TRBJ1-2; 7 bases fit TRBD1. V dropped 3 bases and J dropped 4; count of bases not matched to a gene: 8. The CDR3 has 15 amino acids. Germline values: CDR1 KGHSH, CDR2 LQKENI. The CDR3 protein is CASSPPSTGTYGYTF. CDR3 sequence (DNA): TGTGCCAGCTCACCGCCATCGACAGGGACCTATGGCTACACCTTC.

The chain links TRBV7-9 to TRBJ2-1, with 8 bases aligning to TRBD2. Looked up from germline, CDR1 is SEHNR and CDR2 is FQNEAQ (reference sequence). With V trimmed by 3 bases and J by 3 bases, 7 bases remained unmatched. This CDR3 has 16 residues. The CDR3 reads CASSLGSGGYYNEQFF. The CDR3 DNA reads TGTGCCAGCAGCTTGGGGAGCGGGGGCTACTACAATGAGCAGTTCTTC.

J is TRBJ1-1 and V is TRBV9; D remains unclear. There are 13 residues in the CDR3. V lost 0 bases, J lost 6 bases, and 9 bases lay in between. CDR1 is SGDLS, CDR2 YYNGEE, per germline. CDR3 in DNA: TGTGCCAGCAGCGTAGCTGGTCGCGCTGAAGCTTTCTTT. Amino acid sequence: CASSVAGRAEAFF.

The rearrangement links TRBV10-1 to TRBJ2-1; D possibly corresponds to TRBD2 (5 bases). The CDR3 runs to 15 residues. Trimming pared 4 bases from V and 2 bases from J, leaving 12 bases between. CDR1 is WNHNN, CDR2 SYGVQD, per germline (reference sequence). The CDR3 DNA sequence: TGCGCCAGCAGTGCCGTGAGAGGGACCTACAATGAGCAGTTCTTC. This codes for CASSAVRGTYNEQFF.

This chain joins TRBV15 and TRBJ2-3, with TRBD1 identical over 8 bases. The CDR3 sequence is 14 residues long. The germline V gene encodes CDR1 LNHNV and CDR2 YYDKDF (reference sequence). CDR3 DNA: TGTGCAACAAACCAGGGGGCTCGCACAGATACGCAGTATTTT. Translating it yields CATNQGARTDTQYF.

This clone has a handful of counts. The rearrangement uses TRBV20-1 and TRBJ1-1, with D uncertain. V shed 0 bases and J shed 8 bases, with 7 bases lying between them. CDR1 and CDR2 from the germline V gene are DFQATT and SNEGSKA (reference sequence). The length of the CDR3 is 11 residues. The DNA for the CDR3 is TGCAGTGCTAGAGAAAACAGAGAAGCTTTCTTT. It specifies CSARENREAFF.

V and J are TRBV30 and TRBJ1-3, with a tentative D call TRBD1 (6 bases). The CDR3 is 17 amino acids. The germline V and J ends were trimmed by 1 base and 0 bases, with 16 bases remaining between them. From germline, CDR1 is GTSNPN and CDR2 SVGIG (reference sequence). In DNA, the CDR3 is TGTGCCTGGAGTGGTGGGTGGGGGCAGGGCTCTGGAAACACCATATATTTT. It translates to CAWSGGWGQGSGNTIYF.

This chain uses TRBV19 with TRBJ2-2; 11 positions match TRBD1. This CDR3 region has 15 residues. Germline V gives CDR1 LNHDA, CDR2 SQIVND (reference sequence). V shed 8 bases, J shed 5 bases, and the junction held 7 bases outside the gene matches. The CDR3 DNA is TGTGCCAGTGGCCGGGGGACAGGGGGAACCGGGGAGCTGTTTTTT. Translation gives CASGRGTGGTGELFF.

The table lists this clone with a count of one. The junction shows a germline mismatch at one end, possibly a read error. This chain joins TRBV29-1 and TRBJ1-1; 8 bases agree with TRBD1. Germline CDR1 and CDR2: SQVTM and ANQGSEA. The CDR3 has 16 residues. The CDR3 region has the DNA TGCAGCGCTGAAGACCCCCGGGACAGGAGGGGCACTGAAGCTTTCTTT. This gives the protein CSAEDPRDRRGTEAFF. Using reference TRBV29-1 and TRBJ1-1 for the parts outside the CDR3, the full variable domain is SAVISQKPSRDICQRGTSLTIQCQVDSQVTMMFWYRQQPGQSLTLIATANQGSEATYESGFVIDKFPISRPNLTFSTLTVSNMSPEDSSIYLCSAEDPRDRRGTEAFFGQGTRLTVV.

This chain links TRBV19 with TRBJ1-1; TRBD1 is a possible D gene (6 bases). V lost 5 bases and J 5 bases, leaving 24 bases between the germline ends. Per the germline V gene, CDR1 is LNHDA and CDR2 is SQIVND (reference sequence). CDR3 size: 17 residues. DNA of the CDR3: TGTGCCAGTAGTGATCCCCGGGGGGCGCAAGATTCTACTGAAGCTTTCTTT. This translates into CASSDPRGAQDSTEAFF.

The chain couples TRBV9 to TRBJ2-5; 10 bases map to TRBD2. The germline V gene has CDR1 SGDLS and CDR2 YYNGEE. The CDR3 consists of 15 residues. V shed 3 bases and J 4 bases; nucleotides not matched to a gene: 6. The CDR3 spells CASSGSGGALETQYF. The DNA of the CDR3 is TGTGCCAGCAGCGGGAGCGGGGGGGCCCTAGAGACCCAGTACTTC.

The chain couples TRBV5-6 to TRBJ2-5, with 9 nucleotides matching TRBD1. V lost 4 bases and J lost 4; bases outside the gene matches: 8. This CDR3 is built from 15 residues. The germline gives CDR1 SGHDT, CDR2 YYEEEE. Written as DNA, the CDR3 is TGTGCCAGCAGCCCAGGGGACAGGGCGGGAGAGACCCAGTACTTC. Residues: CASSPGDRAGETQYF.

This chain links TRBV6-1 with TRBJ2-7; the D gene is possibly TRBD1 (5 bases). Germline lookup yields CDR1 MNHNS and CDR2 SASEGT. Trimming shortened V by 7 bases and J by 0 bases, and 7 bases separated the two germline ends. There are 12 residues in the CDR3. As DNA, the CDR3 is TGTGCCAGCAAGGACACCTCCTACGAGCAGTACTTC. Its protein is CASKDTSYEQYF.

The CDR3 region has the DNA TGTGCCAGCAGCCGACTAGCGATGAGCACAGATACGCAGTATTTT. As protein: CASSRLAMSTDTQYF. The chain carries TRBV7-6 and TRBJ2-3, with TRBD2 matching 8 bases. Germline V gene data show CDR1 as SGHVS and CDR2 as FNYEAQ. This CDR3 is built from 15 residues. The ends lost 5 bases at V and 0 bases at J; junction bases unmatched: 4.

The V gene is TRBV9, the J gene TRBJ1-1; no clear D. Germline-derived CDR1 and CDR2 are SGDLS and YYNGEE. Trimming shortened V by 4 bases and J by 0 bases, and 13 bases separated the two germline ends. This CDR3 is 15 amino acids long. Written as DNA, the CDR3 is TGTGCCAGCAGCCCTTCCGGGTTTGTGAACACTGAAGCTTTCTTT. This codes for CASSPSGFVNTEAFF.

The V call is TRBV10-2, the J call TRBJ2-3, with 9 bases matching TRBD2. The V gene end was trimmed by 6 bases and the J gene end by 10 bases; junction bases not matched to a gene: 14. The CDR3 extends over 15 amino acids. Germline V CDR1 and CDR2: WSHSY, SAAADI. The DNA of the CDR3 is TGCGCCAGCAGGGTGGGGCTAGCGGGGAACCAGCCGCAGTATTTT. Encoded protein: CASRVGLAGNQPQYF.

The CDR3 region has the DNA TGTGCCAGCAGTCCCCTAGCGGGGCCATCCTACAATGAGCAGTTCTTC. Amino acid sequence: CASSPLAGPSYNEQFF. The chain employs TRBV27 and TRBJ2-1; 9 nucleotides align to TRBD2. With V trimmed by 5 bases and J by 1 base, 6 bases remained unmatched. This CDR3 region has 16 residues. Germline V gene data show CDR1 as MNHEY and CDR2 as SMNVEV (reference sequence).

This chain uses TRBV7-2 with TRBJ1-5, with D unclear. Germline V lookup: CDR1 SGHTA, CDR2 FQGNSA. The CDR3 is 14 residues long. Trimming shortened V by 4 bases and J by 0 bases, and 7 bases separated the two germline ends. The CDR3 here is CASSSHYSNQPQHF. The CDR3 nucleotides read TGTGCCAGCAGCTCCCACTATAGCAATCAGCCCCAGCATTTT.